These 29 T cell receptor beta chains were all obtained from the same sample, sequenced in a study of identical twins. MiXCR, run by TCRdb on the 5' RACE reads, gives a single entry per CDR3 protein. The sample lists hundreds of thousands of distinct CDR3 sequences, approximately 24% occurring once. This sample also appeared in a second study, on T cells expressing NK-cell markers.

Input material: CD4+ T cells sorted from blood. Receptor source: a young woman in good health.

The chain carries TRBV12-3 or TRBV12-4 and TRBJ2-1; 8 nucleotides align to TRBD2. The CDR3 runs 14 residues. The V gene end was trimmed by 7 bases and the J gene end by 8 bases; junction bases not matched to a gene: 10. CDR3 residues: CASKPGLGRYEQFF. For the CDR3, the DNA is TGTGCCAGCAAACCGGGACTAGGAAGGTATGAGCAGTTCTTC.

In its sample, this clonotype was seen a few times. The chain carries TRBV9 and TRBJ2-7; D gene ambiguous. Trimming shortened V by 0 bases and J by 6 bases, and 16 bases separated the two germline ends. Germline lookup yields CDR1 SGDLS and CDR2 YYNGEE. This CDR3 is built from 15 residues. CDR3 sequence (DNA): TGTGCCAGCAGCGTAGTAGGCGAAACTTCGTCCGAGCAGTACTTC. It translates to CASSVVGETSSEQYF. Together with reference TRBV9 and TRBJ2-7, the CDR3 gives the full variable domain: DSGVTQTPKHLITATGQRVTLRCSPRSGDLSVYWYQQSLDQGLQFLIQYYNGEERAKGNILERFSAQQFPDLHSELNLSSLELGDSALYFCASSVVGETSSEQYFGPGTRLTVT.

This clonotype was seen more than once but under ten times. The genes are TRBV5-1 and TRBJ2-7; either TRBD1 or TRBD2 may supply D (6 bases each). Per the germline V gene, CDR1 is SGHRS and CDR2 is YFSETQ. Trimming stripped 4 bases from V and 2 bases from J, with 16 bases between. The CDR3 has 15 amino acids. In nucleotides, the CDR3 is TGCGCCAGCAGCCCTTACGGGGGCCGCCCCTACGAGCAGTACTTC. It specifies CASSPYGGRPYEQYF.

This clonotype has just a few counts. This sequence joins TRBV12-3 or TRBV12-4 and TRBJ2-3; perhaps TRBD1 as D (6 bases). The CDR3 is made up of 14 amino acids. V lost 7 bases and J lost 3, with 14 bases in between. CDR3 sequence reads: CASILGAWTDTQYF. In DNA, the CDR3 is TGTGCCAGCATCCTGGGGGCCTGGACAGATACGCAGTATTTT.

This rearrangement joins TRBV20-1 to TRBJ2-1; 13 bases align to TRBD2. V shed 6 bases and J 4 bases; nucleotides not matched to a gene: 9. Per the germline V gene, CDR1 is DFQATT and CDR2 is SNEGSKA (reference sequence). This CDR3 is built from 16 residues. DNA of the CDR3: TGCAGTGCCCCAGGGGGACTAGCGGGATTGTACAATGAGCAGTTCTTC. It codes for CSAPGGLAGLYNEQFF.

The V call is TRBV12-3 or TRBV12-4, the J call TRBJ2-1; D is perhaps TRBD1 (5 bases). Trimming took 3 bases from V and 4 from J, leaving 10 bases between them. The CDR3 length is 14 residues. CDR3 sequence reads: CASSFVQGYNEQFF. The CDR3 coding sequence is TGTGCCAGCAGTTTCGTCCAGGGTTACAATGAGCAGTTCTTC.

This clonotype was counted between two and nine times. The CDR3 nucleotides are TGCGCCAGCAGCTCTTATACAGGGAACTACTACGAGCAGTACTTC. It is translated as CASSSYTGNYYEQYF. The chain has TRBV5-1 and TRBJ2-7; weak D call: TRBD1 (6 bases). Germline CDR1 and CDR2: SGHRS and YFSETQ. Trimming shortened V by 3 bases and J by 3 bases, and 16 bases separated the two germline ends. The CDR3 extends over 15 amino acids.

The CDR3 region has the DNA TGCGCCAGCAGCCAAGATCGACCAGCGGGAACTACCTACAATGAGCAGTTCTTC. Its translation: CASSQDRPAGTTYNEQFF. The rearrangement joins TRBV4-1 to TRBJ2-1, with 7 bases aligning to TRBD2. CDR1 and CDR2 (germline): MGHRA, YSYEKL. CDR3 length: 18 amino acids. J was trimmed by 2 bases and V by 0 bases; bases with no gene match: 10.

This clonotype was counted ten times or more. The chain employs TRBV24-1 and TRBJ1-5, with D unresolved. Trimming removed 5 bases from V and 0 bases from J, with 7 bases in between. The CDR3 has 14 residues. Germline V gives CDR1 KGHDR, CDR2 SFDVKD. The CDR3 protein is CATSAAYSNQPQHF. CDR3 in DNA: TGTGCCACCAGTGCAGCTTATAGCAATCAGCCCCAGCATTTT.

The genes are TRBV5-1 and TRBJ2-3; 14 bases match TRBD2. Germline V gene sequence: CDR1 SGHRS, CDR2 YFSETQ. The CDR3 runs 19 residues. Trimming removed 1 base from V and 3 bases from J; junction bases left unmatched: 10. This CDR3 is CASSLIPGLAGARTDTQYF. CDR3 in DNA: TGCGCCAGCAGCTTGATCCCGGGACTAGCGGGAGCCCGAACAGATACGCAGTATTTT. Full variable domain (missing parts from reference TRBV5-1 and TRBJ2-3): KAGVTQTPRYLIKTRGQQVTLSCSPISGHRSVSWYQQTPGQGLQFLFEYFSETQRNKGNFPGRFSGRQFSNSRSEMNVSTLELGDSALYLCASSLIPGLAGARTDTQYFGPGTRLTVL.

This clonotype was recorded many times. The chain is built from TRBV7-8 and TRBJ2-7; TRBD2 matches at 10 bases. The CDR3 is 19 residues long. CDR1 and CDR2 from the germline V gene are SGHVS and FQNEAQ. J gave up 0 bases and V 2 bases, and 13 bases lay outside the gene matches. CDR3 amino acids: CASSLFAGSGTSVSYEQYF. The CDR3 nucleotides read TGTGCCAGCAGCTTATTCGCGGGATCCGGGACTAGCGTCTCCTACGAGCAGTACTTC.

This clonotype was detected only a few times. The V call is TRBV5-1, the J call TRBJ2-2; 8 nucleotides align to TRBD2. Germline values: CDR1 SGHRS, CDR2 YFSETQ. Trimming took 4 bases from V and 7 from J; bases not matched to a gene: 15. This CDR3 is built from 17 residues. As DNA, the CDR3 is TGCGCCAGCAGCCTCTGGGGGAGCGGCGGGAGGAACGGGGAGCTGTTTTTT. It is translated as CASSLWGSGGRNGELFF.

The V and J genes are TRBV5-1 and TRBJ2-5, with D perhaps TRBD1 or TRBD2 (6 bases each). CDR1 and CDR2 (germline): SGHRS, YFSETQ. Trimming removed 0 bases at V and 9 bases at J, with 18 bases between. CDR3 length: 15 residues. CDR3 loop: CASSLEGGGRRAQYF. The CDR3 region has the DNA TGCGCCAGCAGCTTGGAAGGGGGAGGTCGCAGGGCCCAGTACTTC.

This clonotype was seen a handful of times. This chain joins TRBV25-1 and TRBJ1-2; D is ambiguous. This CDR3 has 11 amino acids. V dropped 5 bases and J dropped 9 bases, with 10 bases sitting between them. Germline V CDR1 and CDR2: MGHDK, SYGVNS. The CDR3 coding sequence is TGTGCCAGCAGTACCACACGAAGCTACACCTTC. Amino acids: CASSTTRSYTF.

This clonotype turned up a few times. This rearrangement joins TRBV5-1 to TRBJ1-1; TRBD1 might be the D (6 bases). The germline V gene encodes CDR1 SGHRS and CDR2 YFSETQ. CDR3 length equals 13 residues. V lost 7 bases and J 12 bases, leaving 22 bases between the germline ends. CDR3 loop: CASSPTGQGKTFF. The CDR3 bases are TGCGCCAGCTCCCCAACGGGACAAGGTAAAACTTTCTTT.

V usage is TRBV5-1 and J usage is TRBJ2-7; TRBD2 is a possible D gene (6 bases). From germline, CDR1 is SGHRS and CDR2 YFSETQ. The CDR3 is 13 amino acids. V gave up 2 bases and J gave up 5 bases, with 11 bases separating them. The CDR3 loop reads CASSFGGSHEQYF. CDR3 nucleotides: TGCGCCAGCAGCTTCGGGGGAAGCCACGAGCAGTACTTC.

This chain joins TRBV20-1 and TRBJ2-7; 10 positions agree with TRBD2. Germline V gene data show CDR1 as DFQATT and CDR2 as SNEGSKA (reference sequence). J lost 0 bases, V lost 6 bases, and 5 bases had no gene match. CDR3 length equals 14 residues. The CDR3 DNA reads as TGCAGTGCACGGCTAGCGGGGGCCTCCTACGAGCAGTACTTC. It codes for CSARLAGASYEQYF.

The rearrangement joins TRBV3-1 to TRBJ2-3; 13 bases map to TRBD2. The CDR3 is made up of 16 amino acids. The V segment lost 3 bases and the J segment 6 bases; nucleotides outside the gene matches: 6. Germline-derived CDR1 and CDR2 are LGHDT and YNNKEL (reference sequence). Here the CDR3 DNA reads TGTGCCAGCAGCCACCTGACTAGCGGGAGGTCGGATACGCAGTATTTT. Protein: CASSHLTSGRSDTQYF.

This clonotype was found a few times. The chain links TRBV7-3 to TRBJ1-1; D not certain. The germline CDR1 and CDR2 sequences are SGHTA and FQGTGA. Between the trimmed V and J ends, which lost 2 bases and 7 bases, there was a span of 8 bases. The CDR3 is made up of 12 amino acids. The CDR3 sequence is CASSLQGDEAFF. The CDR3 coding sequence is TGTGCCAGCAGCTTACAAGGCGATGAAGCTTTCTTT.

The rearrangement uses TRBV5-1 and TRBJ2-5, with 9 bases matching TRBD1. Germline CDR1 reads SGHRS; CDR2 reads YFSETQ. Losses at the gene ends were 4 bases for V and 5 bases for J; bases not matched to a gene: 6. This CDR3 is built from 14 residues. This CDR3 reads CASSQGQGLETQYF. CDR3 bases: TGCGCCAGCAGCCAGGGACAGGGATTGGAGACCCAGTACTTC.

The chain combines TRBV20-1 with TRBJ1-2; 8 bases line up with TRBD1. Looked up from germline, CDR1 is DFQATT and CDR2 is SNEGSKA (reference sequence). This CDR3 has 13 amino acids. The ends lost 6 bases at V and 2 bases at J; junction bases unmatched: 5. The CDR3 reads CSAGQGPNYGYTF. The CDR3 bases are TGCAGTGCCGGACAGGGTCCCAACTATGGCTACACCTTC.

V gene TRBV20-1 combines with J gene TRBJ2-7; D is perhaps TRBD2 (7 bases). CDR1 is DFQATT, CDR2 SNEGSKA, per germline (reference sequence). V lost 6 bases, J lost 6 bases, and 15 bases lay in between. The CDR3 consists of 12 residues. CDR3 nucleotides: TGCAGTGCCCGGGGGGCAGCGGGCGAGCAGTACTTC. This sequence encodes CSARGAAGEQYF.

This clonotype appeared a few times. This rearrangement joins TRBV5-1 to TRBJ2-3; either TRBD1 or TRBD2 may fit D (7 bases each). CDR3 length equals 15 residues. V was trimmed by 6 bases and J by 6 bases, leaving 20 bases between them. The V gene's germline CDR1 is SGHRS and CDR2 YFSETQ. The CDR3: CASTRDREGRDTQYF. The DNA of the CDR3 is TGCGCCAGCACCAGAGACAGGGAGGGCCGCGATACGCAGTATTTT.

The chain uses TRBV12-2 and TRBJ2-1; TRBD1, the D gene given by the table, was not confirmed from the DNA. TRBV12-2 is annotated as a pseudogene. The CDR3 is made up of 14 amino acids. Here the CDR3 DNA reads TGTGCAAGTCGCTCGGGGGGGGGCGACAATGAGCAGTTCTTC. This codes for CASRSGGGDNEQFF.

The CDR3 sequence is CASSPPGGAIYEQYF. The CDR3 nucleotides are TGTGCCAGCAGCCCGCCTGGCGGGGCGATATACGAGCAGTACTTC. The chain combines TRBV4-2 with TRBJ2-7; the D gene is possibly TRBD2 (6 bases). Looked up from germline, CDR1 is LGHNA and CDR2 is YNFKEQ. CDR3 length: 15 amino acids. V was cut by 4 bases and J by 4 bases, with 17 bases left in between.

This clonotype showed up just a few times. This CDR3 reads CATSRDSGGGYEQYF. Here the CDR3 DNA reads TGTGCCACCAGCAGAGATTCAGGGGGCGGGTACGAGCAGTACTTC. The gene calls are TRBV15 and TRBJ2-7, with 8 nucleotides matching TRBD1. Germline V gene sequence: CDR1 LNHNV, CDR2 YYDKDF (reference sequence). The CDR3 spans 15 residues. V trimming: 0 bases; J trimming: 4 bases; junction bases outside the gene matches: 5.

This clonotype was seen a few times. The chain uses TRBV20-1 and TRBJ2-7; TRBD2 matches at 7 bases. CDR3 length: 14 amino acids. CDR1 is DFQATT, CDR2 SNEGSKA, per germline (reference sequence). Unmatched junction bases numbered 5, after V lost 3 bases and J lost 0 bases. CDR3 sequence reads: CSASLASGSYEQYF. In DNA, the CDR3 is TGCAGTGCTAGTTTGGCTAGCGGCTCCTACGAGCAGTACTTC.

This clonotype was observed a few times. CDR3 residues: CASSPRQGTGVQYF. The CDR3 DNA reads TGCGCCAGCAGCCCGAGACAGGGGACGGGCGTGCAGTACTTC. This sequence joins TRBV5-1 and TRBJ2-7; 8 bases fit TRBD1. CDR3 length: 14 amino acids. Trimming removed 4 bases from V and 9 bases from J; junction bases left unmatched: 12. CDR1 SGHRS and CDR2 YFSETQ come from the germline V gene.

The chain is built from TRBV18 and TRBJ1-1; D remains ambiguous. The CDR3 extends over 11 amino acids. V lost 3 bases to trimming and J lost 6 bases, with 5 bases between them. Germline-derived CDR1 and CDR2 are KGHSH and LQKENI. In DNA, the CDR3 is TGTGCCAGCTCACCGGGTCCTGAAGCTTTCTTT. It is translated as CASSPGPEAFF.